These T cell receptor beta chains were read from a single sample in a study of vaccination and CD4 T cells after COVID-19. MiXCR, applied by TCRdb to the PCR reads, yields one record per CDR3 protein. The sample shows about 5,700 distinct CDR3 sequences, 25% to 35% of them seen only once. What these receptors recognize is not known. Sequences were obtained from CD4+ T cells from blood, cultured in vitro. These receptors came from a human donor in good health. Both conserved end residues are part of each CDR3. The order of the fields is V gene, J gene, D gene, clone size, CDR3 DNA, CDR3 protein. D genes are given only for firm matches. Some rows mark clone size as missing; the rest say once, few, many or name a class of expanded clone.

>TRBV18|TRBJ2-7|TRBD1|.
TGTGCCAGCTCACCCCAGGGGGCCTACGAGCAGTACTTC
CASSPQGAYEQYF
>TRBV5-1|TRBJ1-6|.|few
TGCGCCAGCAGCTTGGCCCTCCCGGATAATTCACCCCTCCACTTT
CASSLALPDNSPLHF
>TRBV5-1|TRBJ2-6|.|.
TGCGCCAGCAGCATAGAGCCCTCTGGGGCCAACGTCCTGACTTTC
CASSIEPSGANVLTF
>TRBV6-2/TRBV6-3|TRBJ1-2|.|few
TGTGCCAGCAGTTTTCGGGTTCAGGGCGGCTACACCTTC
CASSFRVQGGYTF
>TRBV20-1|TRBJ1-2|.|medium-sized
TGCAGTGCTAGAGATTACGACGGGAGGAACTATGGCTACACCTTC
CSARDYDGRNYGYTF
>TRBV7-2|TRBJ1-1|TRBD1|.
TGTGCCAGCAGCCCCAGGACAGGGGCCATGAACACTGAAGCTTTCTTT
CASSPRTGAMNTEAFF
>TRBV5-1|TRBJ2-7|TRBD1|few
TGCGCCAGCGCCGGGACAGGACTCTACGAGCAGTACTTC
CASAGTGLYEQYF
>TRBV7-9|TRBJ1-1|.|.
TGTGCCAGCAGCTTAGGGGAGAACCGTGAAGCTTTCTTT
CASSLGENREAFF
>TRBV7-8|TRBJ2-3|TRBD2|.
TGTGCCAGCAGCTTAGGACTAGCGGGGGAAACGGATACGCAGTATTTT
CASSLGLAGETDTQYF
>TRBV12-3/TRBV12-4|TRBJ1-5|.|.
TGTGCCAGCAGTTTAGGGGACCCAAATCAGCCCCAGCATTTT
CASSLGDPNQPQHF
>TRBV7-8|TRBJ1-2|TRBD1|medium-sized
TGTGCCAGCAGCTTGGGCAGGGGGCATGGCTACACCTTC
CASSLGRGHGYTF
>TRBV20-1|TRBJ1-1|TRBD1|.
TGCCGTGCTAGAGATCCACAGGGGGGCGACACTGAAGCTTTCTTT
CRARDPQGGDTEAFF
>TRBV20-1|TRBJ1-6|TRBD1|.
TGCAGTGCTCAAACCGGGACAGGGGTGGAATCACCCCTCCACTTT
CSAQTGTGVESPLHF
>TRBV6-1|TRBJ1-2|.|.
TGTGCCAGCAGAGGCGAGAATAACTATGGCTACACCTTC
CASRGENNYGYTF
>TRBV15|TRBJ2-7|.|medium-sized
TGTGCCACCAGCAGTGGAGATATGGCCTACGAGCAGTACTTC
CATSSGDMAYEQYF
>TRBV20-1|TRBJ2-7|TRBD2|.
TGCAGTGCACCCCGGGGGGAAAAGCCATACGAGCAGTACTTC
CSAPRGEKPYEQYF
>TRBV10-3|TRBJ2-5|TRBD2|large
TGTGCCATCAGTTCCGGGGGGGCCGCAGAGACCCAGTACTTC
CAISSGGAAETQYF
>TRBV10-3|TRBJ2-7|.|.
TGTGCCATCAGCCAGGGGTCCGCCTACGAGCAGTACTTC
CAISQGSAYEQYF
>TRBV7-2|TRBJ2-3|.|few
TGTGCCAGCAGCGCCAGCGGGCCCGTCGAGACGCAGTATTTT
CASSASGPVETQYF
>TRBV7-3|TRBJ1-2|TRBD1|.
TGTGCCAGCAGCTCCGGGACAGAAACTGGCTACACCTTC
CASSSGTETGYTF
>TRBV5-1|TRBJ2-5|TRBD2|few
TGCGCCAGCAGCTTGGTGGTAGCGGGGGGGCAAGAGACCCAGTACTTC
CASSLVVAGGQETQYF
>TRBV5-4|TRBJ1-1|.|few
TGTGCCAGCAGCTTGGTTACTCTGAACACTGAAGCTTTCTTT
CASSLVTLNTEAFF
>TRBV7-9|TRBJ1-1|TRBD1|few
TGTGCCCCTCGGGAGGGACAGTTGAACACTGAAGCTTTCTTT
CAPREGQLNTEAFF
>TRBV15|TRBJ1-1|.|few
TGTGCCACCAGCAGTGACAGCCGGGGGGCTTCAGCTTTCTTT
CATSSDSRGASAFF